These T cell receptor beta chains were read from a single sample in a study of T-cell reconstitution after alpha-beta-depleted transplantation in children. MiXCR, run by TCRdb on the PCR reads, gives a single entry per CDR3 protein. The data hold about 500,000 distinct CDR3 sequences, with 30% to 35% observed a single time. The material was PBMCs from the stem cell graft donor, obtained from the stem cell graft. The receptors shown here come from a human donor who donated a stem cell graft to a child with aplastic anemia. Each CDR3 is given with its conserved first and last residue. The D gene is left open where the match is weak. The size of a clone is reported for some rows only, either as once, few or many, or as a class for expanded clones.

abundance	d_gene	j_gene	v_gene	CDR3aa	CDR3nt
-	-	TRBJ1-2	TRBV12-3/TRBV12-4	CASSLADNYGYTF	TGTGCCAGCAGTTTAGCCGATAACTATGGCTACACCTTC
-	-	TRBJ2-1	TRBV7-2	CASSLPLLVYPRNEQFF	TGTGCCAGCAGCCTCCCCTTACTAGTCTACCCAAGGAATGAGCAGTTCTTC
-	TRBD2	TRBJ2-1	TRBV11-3	CASRSPPGLAGVDEQFF	TGTGCCAGCAGATCCCCGCCCGGACTAGCGGGAGTAGATGAGCAGTTCTTC
few	TRBD1	TRBJ1-1	TRBV12-3/TRBV12-4	CASSVDRRGTEAFF	TGTGCCAGCAGTGTGGACAGGCGGGGGACTGAAGCTTTCTTT
few	TRBD1	TRBJ2-3	TRBV6-1	CASSRDRVLSTDTQYF	TGTGCCAGCAGTCGTGACAGGGTCCTTAGCACAGATACGCAGTATTTT
few	-	TRBJ1-6	TRBV28	CASKQGGINSPLHF	TGTGCCAGCAAACAAGGGGGAATTAATTCACCCCTCCACTTT
few	TRBD2	TRBJ2-7	TRBV18	CASSPGTSGYEQYF	TGTGCCAGCTCACCAGGGACTAGCGGTTACGAGCAGTACTTC
few	-	TRBJ1-1	TRBV5-1	CASSFVPGRQNTEAFF	TGCGCCAGCAGCTTTGTGCCGGGACGTCAGAACACTGAAGCTTTCTTT
few	-	TRBJ2-4	TRBV7-2	CASSLGAEGNIQYF	TGTGCCAGCAGCTTAGGCGCGGAGGGAAACATTCAGTACTTC
few	-	TRBJ2-2	TRBV7-9	CASSFPWTDNTGELFF	TGTGCCAGCAGCTTTCCTTGGACGGATAACACCGGGGAGCTGTTTTTT
-	TRBD1	TRBJ1-1	TRBV6-2/TRBV6-3	CASLRQGATVNTEAFF	TGTGCCAGCCTTAGACAGGGGGCAACGGTGAACACTGAAGCTTTCTTT
-	-	TRBJ2-1	TRBV29-1	CSAILAGQGNEQFF	TGCAGCGCAATACTAGCGGGACAGGGGAATGAGCAGTTCTTC
-	-	TRBJ1-5	TRBV20-1	CSARPPGGPGGPQHF	TGCAGTGCTAGACCACCGGGGGGACCTGGGGGACCCCAGCATTTT
few	-	TRBJ2-4	TRBV10-2	CASSDGQLAKNIQYF	TGCGCCAGCAGTGATGGCCAGTTAGCCAAAAACATTCAGTACTTC
-	-	TRBJ1-2	TRBV7-2	CASSSGGPNGYTF	TGTGCCAGCAGCTCCGGGGGGCCGAATGGCTACACCTTC
-	-	TRBJ2-1	TRBV5-1	CASSGGIAGNEQFF	TGCGCCAGCAGCGGGGGGATAGCAGGCAATGAGCAGTTCTTC
-	-	TRBJ2-3	TRBV12-3/TRBV12-4	CASSFSKDTQYF	TGTGCCAGCAGTTTTTCGAAAGATACGCAGTATTTT
-	TRBD2	TRBJ2-1	TRBV5-1	CASSPGTSGRPYNEQFF	TGCGCCAGCAGCCCTGGGACTAGCGGGAGGCCCTACAATGAGCAGTTCTTC
-	-	TRBJ1-4	TRBV20-1	CSARDPSEKLFF	TGCAGTGCTAGAGATCCAAGCGAAAAACTGTTTTTT
few	-	TRBJ2-3	TRBV20-1	CSEARMDTQYF	TGCAGTGAAGCAAGGATGGATACGCAGTATTTT
-	TRBD1	TRBJ2-5	TRBV7-7	CASSLGSTGTGLETQYF	TGTGCCAGCAGCCTTGGTAGCACCGGGACAGGGCTAGAGACCCAGTACTTC
-	TRBD1	TRBJ1-1	TRBV27	CASSFRDSMNTEAFF	TGTGCCAGCAGTTTCCGGGACAGTATGAACACTGAAGCTTTCTTT
once	TRBD1	TRBJ1-5	TRBV5-8	CASSLSRGLQPQHF	TGTGCCAGCAGCTTATCCAGGGGGCTTCAGCCCCAGCATTTT